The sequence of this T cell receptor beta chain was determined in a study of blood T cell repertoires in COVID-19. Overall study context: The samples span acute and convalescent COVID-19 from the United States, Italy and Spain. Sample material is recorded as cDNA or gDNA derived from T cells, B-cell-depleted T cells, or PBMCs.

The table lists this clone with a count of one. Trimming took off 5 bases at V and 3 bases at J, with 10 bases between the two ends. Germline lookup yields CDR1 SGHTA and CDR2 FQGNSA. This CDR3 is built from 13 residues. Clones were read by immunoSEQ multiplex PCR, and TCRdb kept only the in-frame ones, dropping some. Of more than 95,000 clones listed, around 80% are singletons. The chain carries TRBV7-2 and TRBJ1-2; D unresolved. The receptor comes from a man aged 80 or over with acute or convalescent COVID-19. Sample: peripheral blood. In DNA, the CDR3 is TGTGCCAGCAGCCCCGGGAGCTACTATGGCTACACCTTC. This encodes CASSPGSYYGYTF.